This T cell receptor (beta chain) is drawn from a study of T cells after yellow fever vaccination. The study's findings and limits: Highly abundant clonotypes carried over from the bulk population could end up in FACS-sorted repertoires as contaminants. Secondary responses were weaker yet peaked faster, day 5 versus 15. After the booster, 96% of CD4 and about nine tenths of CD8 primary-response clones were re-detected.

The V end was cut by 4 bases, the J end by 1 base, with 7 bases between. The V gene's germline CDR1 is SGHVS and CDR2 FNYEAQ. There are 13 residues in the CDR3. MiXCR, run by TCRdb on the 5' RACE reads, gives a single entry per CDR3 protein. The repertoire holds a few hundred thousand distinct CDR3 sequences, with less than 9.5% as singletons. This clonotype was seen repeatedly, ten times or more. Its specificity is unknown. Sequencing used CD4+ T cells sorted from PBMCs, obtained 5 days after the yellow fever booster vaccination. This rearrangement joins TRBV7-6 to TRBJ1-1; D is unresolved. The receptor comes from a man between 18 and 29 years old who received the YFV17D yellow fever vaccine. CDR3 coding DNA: TGTGCCAGCAGCTCCCAGGAGAACACTGAAGCTTTCTTT. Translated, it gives CASSSQENTEAFF.